This T cell receptor (beta chain) is drawn from a study of blood T cell repertoires in COVID-19. Looking at the study overall: Acute and convalescent COVID-19 samples came from the United States, Italy and Spain.

Study processing details: Reference gene primers were amplified, and this amplification served to estimate nucleated cell counts. Sequenced by immunoSEQ multiplex PCR; TCRdb stores in-frame clones only, minus some. From that table come the V and J calls and clone size; the DNA was used to work out D and trimming. Of under 150,000 clones in the sample, approximately 88% were seen once. The CDR3 is 15 residues long. Trimming took 2 bases from V and 5 from J; bases not matched to a gene: 5. CDR1 and CDR2 (germline): SGHAT, FQDESV (reference sequence). The sample was peripheral blood. The V gene is TRBV11-1, the J gene TRBJ1-1; 10 bases align to TRBD1. The source is a man aged 60 to 75 with acute or convalescent COVID-19. CDR3 protein: CASSLLDRGRTEAFF. DNA for the CDR3: TGTGCCAGCAGCTTACTTGACAGGGGGCGGACTGAAGCTTTCTTT.